Ten or more counts support the clone carrying this T cell receptor (beta chain). This record comes from a study of T-cell reconstitution after alpha-beta-depleted transplantation in children. Preparation of the TCRbeta library was carried out with unique molecular identifiers. From the PCR reads, TCRdb called clonotypes with MiXCR, one entry per CDR3 protein. Among some 100,000 distinct CDR3 sequences, roughly a sixth were seen once, and the ten largest hold around a fifth. Germline CDR1 reads LGHDT; CDR2 reads YNNKEL (reference sequence). V trimming: 6 bases; J trimming: 7 bases; junction bases outside the gene matches: 12. CDR3 size: 17 residues.

The sequence came from a male patient under 10 years old who had a stem cell transplant for acute lymphoblastic leukemia, so the T cells may come from the graft donor. The specimen comprised PBMCs, mostly from graft donor cells, sampled 180 days after TCRalphabeta/CD19-depleted stem cell transplant. The chain uses TRBV3-1 and TRBJ2-1, with 13 bases that match TRBD2. In DNA form, the CDR3 reads TGTGCCAGCAGAAGGAGCGGGACTAGCGGGATAGGTAATGAGCAGTTCTTC. Residues: CASRRSGTSGIGNEQFF.